The 15 T cell receptor beta chains below all came from one sample that was sequenced in a study of T cells in Graves' hyperthyroidism and ophthalmopathy. There were TCR beta CDR3 regions amplified from RNA transcripts. An initial round of RT-PCR targeting the TCR CDR3 relied on the HTBI primer set. TCRdb reprocessed the multiplex PCR reads via MiXCR and lists one record per CDR3 protein. Seen here are 500,000 to 550,000 distinct CDR3 sequences, about 20% observed once, and the top ten hold approximately 48%. Material: blood. The receptors come from a man aged 35-49 years with Graves' ophthalmopathy.

V gene TRBV14 combines with J gene TRBJ1-3; unclear D gene. V lost 1 base and J lost 7, with 11 bases in between. This CDR3 comprises 14 residues. Germline CDR1 reads SGHDN; CDR2 reads FVKESK. The CDR3 loop reads CASSQAGRRNTIYF. The CDR3, as DNA: TGTGCCAGCAGCCAAGCGGGAAGACGGAACACCATATATTTT.

Only a few counts were recorded for this clonotype. The rearrangement links TRBV19 to TRBJ2-5, with D unresolved. Germline V gene lookup returns CDR1 LNHDA and CDR2 SQIVND (reference sequence). CDR3 length: 13 residues. V shed 4 bases and J shed 4 bases, with 10 bases lying between them. The CDR3 nucleotides read TGTGCCAGTAGTAGTGGAGACCTAGAGACCCAGTACTTC. This translates into CASSSGDLETQYF.

Only a few counts were recorded for this clonotype. The rearrangement uses TRBV19 and TRBJ1-2; no definite D call. The germline V gene has CDR1 LNHDA and CDR2 SQIVND (reference sequence). CDR3 length equals 15 residues. V was shortened by 10 bases and J by 0 bases, with 18 bases between the two germline ends. The CDR3 loop is CATKTASDSNYGYTF. In DNA form, the CDR3 reads TGTGCCACCAAGACTGCCTCTGATTCTAACTATGGCTACACCTTC. The whole variable domain, remainder taken from reference TRBV19 and TRBJ1-2, is DGGITQSPKYLFRKEGQNVTLSCEQNLNHDAMYWYRQDPGQGLRLIYYSQIVNDFQKGDIAEGYSVSREKKESFPLTVTSAQKNPTAFYLCATKTASDSNYGYTFGSGTRLTVV.

The sample holds many counts of this clonotype. The V call is TRBV6-1, the J call TRBJ2-7; either TRBD1 or TRBD2 may supply D (5 bases each). Germline V gene sequence: CDR1 MNHNS, CDR2 SASEGT. V dropped 5 bases and J dropped 2 bases, with 10 bases sitting between them. This CDR3 spans 13 amino acids. As DNA, the CDR3 is TGTGCCAGCAGTCCCGGGGCCACCTACGAGCAGTACTTC. Protein product: CASSPGATYEQYF.

The table lists this clonotype with a few counts. The CDR3 DNA is TGTGCCAGCAGCTCAACGACCCGAGGGGGACCTACATACAATGAGCAGTTCTTC. Its protein product is CASSSTTRGGPTYNEQFF. This chain links TRBV7-2 with TRBJ2-1; possible D gene TRBD1, 6 bases. CDR1 and CDR2 (germline): SGHTA, FQGNSA. The V end lost 4 bases, the J end lost 4 bases, and 23 bases lay between the germline ends. The CDR3 consists of 18 residues.

This clonotype was detected only a few times. The gene calls are TRBV30 and TRBJ1-5; D may be TRBD1 (5 bases). CDR1 and CDR2 (germline): GTSNPN, SVGIG (reference sequence). The CDR3 covers 13 residues. The ends were cut back, 0 bases at V and 6 bases at J, with 9 bases in the middle. CDR3 coding DNA: TGTGCCTGGAGTGTATCGGGGGGTCAGCCCCAGCATTTT. The encoded protein is CAWSVSGGQPQHF. The entire variable domain, with the rest obtained from reference TRBV30 and TRBJ1-5, is as follows: SQTIHQWPATLVQPVGSPLSLECTVEGTSNPNLYWYRQAAGRGLQLLFYSVGIGQISSEVPQNLSASRPQDRQFILSSKKLLLSDSGFYLCAWSVSGGQPQHFGDGTRLSIL.

This clonotype came up many times. The CDR3 DNA follows: TGTGCCAGCAGCCAACAGGGAGAGACCCAGTACTTC. It encodes CASSQQGETQYF. The chain couples TRBV3-1 to TRBJ2-5; maybe TRBD1 (5 bases). CDR1 and CDR2 (germline): LGHDT, YNNKEL (reference sequence). V was pared by 2 bases and J by 4 bases, with 5 bases between. The CDR3 consists of 12 residues.

This clonotype was counted between two and nine times. The chain carries TRBV11-3 and TRBJ2-7, with D possibly being TRBD2 (6 bases). CDR1 and CDR2 from the germline V gene are SGHNT and YENEEA. V lost 4 bases, J lost 0 bases, and 13 bases lay in between. This CDR3 is built from 15 residues. This CDR3 reads CASSWGGQGSYEQYF. CDR3 nucleotide sequence: TGTGCCAGCAGCTGGGGAGGTCAGGGCTCCTACGAGCAGTACTTC.

The chain has TRBV27 and TRBJ2-7, with a weak D call TRBD1 (5 bases). The CDR3 loop spans 13 amino acids. V was trimmed by 4 bases and J by 2 bases, leaving 9 bases between them. Germline CDR1 and CDR2: MNHEY and SMNVEV (reference sequence). For the CDR3, the DNA is TGTGCCAGCAGTTCACAGGTGACCTACGAGCAGTACTTC. This codes for CASSSQVTYEQYF.

This clonotype was counted many times. The chain recombines TRBV11-2 with TRBJ1-2, with D unresolved. Germline CDR1 and CDR2: SGHAT and FQNNGV. The CDR3 has 14 amino acids. The germline V and J ends were trimmed by 5 bases and 3 bases, with 13 bases remaining between them. DNA for the CDR3: TGTGCCAGCAGCGAAAGGGTCCTAGACTATGGCTACACCTTC. Translating gives CASSERVLDYGYTF.

The sample holds many counts of this clonotype. The chain combines TRBV12-3 or TRBV12-4 with TRBJ1-5, with TRBD1 matching over 8 bases. CDR3 length: 16 residues. V gave up 6 bases and J gave up 5 bases; unmatched junction bases: 12. The CDR3 DNA follows: TGTGCCAGCAGCAACAGGAACAGGGGGAAGGATCAGCCCCAGCATTTT. It translates to CASSNRNRGKDQPQHF.

The chain carries TRBV18 and TRBJ2-5, with D unclear. The CDR3 sequence is 14 residues long. V shed 6 bases and J shed 1 base, with 12 bases lying between them. CDR1 and CDR2 from the germline V gene are KGHSH and LQKENI. CDR3 sequence: CASSLDTIQETQYF. Here the CDR3 DNA reads TGTGCCAGCTCTCTTGACACGATCCAAGAGACCCAGTACTTC.

The chain joins TRBV4-3 to TRBJ2-7, with D perhaps matching TRBD2 (5 bases). Trimming stripped 0 bases from V and 3 bases from J, with 12 bases between. Germline loops: CDR1 LGHNA, CDR2 YSLEER. This CDR3 contains 15 residues. The CDR3 DNA reads TGCGCCAGCAGCCAAGAAAAAGCGGCCCACTACGAGCAGTACTTC. Translating it yields CASSQEKAAHYEQYF.

The rearrangement joins TRBV25-1 to TRBJ2-7; 8 bases are shared with TRBD2. Germline CDR1 and CDR2: MGHDK and SYGVNS. There are 13 residues in the CDR3. J lost 3 bases, V lost 8 bases, and 6 bases had no gene match. As DNA, the CDR3 is TGTGCCAGCGAGGGACTAGAGGGCTACGAGCAGTACTTC. It translates to CASEGLEGYEQYF.

This clonotype was counted between two and nine times. V gene TRBV7-2 combines with J gene TRBJ2-7; possibly TRBD1 for D (5 bases). The CDR3 loop spans 15 amino acids. V dropped 5 bases and J dropped 0 bases, with 14 bases sitting between them. Per germline, CDR1 SGHTA and CDR2 FQGNSA. The CDR3, as DNA: TGTGCCAGCAGCGTTAGGGGCCTCAACTCCTACGAGCAGTACTTC. Its protein product is CASSVRGLNSYEQYF.